A single sample is the source of the 14 T cell receptor beta chains below, sequenced in a study of T cell clones after liver transplantation. Method: immunoSEQ multiplex PCR; TCRdb's copy keeps in-frame clones and lacks some. The sample lists about 51,000 clones; 55% to 85% were seen once. The sample was CD4+ T cells from blood, taken more than 53 months after liver transplant. These receptors came from a human patient who received a liver transplant. Some of the T cells may derive from the graft donor.

The chain carries TRBV7-8 and TRBJ2-2, with D hard to call. The CDR3 contains 12 residues. V was cut by 0 bases and J by 5 bases, with 1 base left in between. CDR1 is SGHVS and CDR2 is FQNEAQ in the germline V gene. DNA of the CDR3: TGTGCCAGCAGCTTAGCGACCGGGGAGCTGTTTTTT. It encodes CASSLATGELFF.

There are a few counts of this clone. The rearrangement links TRBV5-1 to TRBJ2-2; D unclear. The CDR3 contains 15 residues. V lost 4 bases to trimming and J lost 1 base, with 11 bases between them. Germline assignment: CDR1 SGHRS and CDR2 YFSETQ. DNA of the CDR3: TGCGCCAGCAGCCGGTCCGGCTTGAACACCGGGGAGCTGTTTTTT. Protein sequence: CASSRSGLNTGELFF.

This clone occurred a few times. The V gene is TRBV7-2, the J gene TRBJ1-2, with 7 bases matching TRBD1. Germline CDR1 is SGHTA and CDR2 is FQGNSA. Germline trimming cut 4 bases from V and 4 bases from J; bases unmatched to any gene: 9. This CDR3 region has 15 residues. The CDR3 region has the DNA TGTGCCAGCAGCTACCAACAGGGGCCTGGCTATGGCTACACCTTC. It codes for CASSYQQGPGYGYTF.

The gene calls are TRBV28 and TRBJ2-7, with 10 bases that match TRBD1. Trimming at V came to 5 bases and at J to 3 bases, leaving 7 bases not matched to a gene. This CDR3 has 15 amino acids. In germline, CDR1 is MDHEN, CDR2 SYDVKM. The CDR3 loop reads CASSTTGTGVYEQYF. CDR3 DNA sequence: TGTGCCAGCAGTACCACCGGGACAGGGGTCTACGAGCAGTACTTC.

The chain employs TRBV5-6 and TRBJ1-2, with TRBD1 as a possible D gene (5 bases). There are 14 residues in the CDR3. The V gene lost 4 bases and the J gene lost 2 bases, with 12 bases spanning the gap. The germline V gene has CDR1 SGHDT and CDR2 YYEEEE. CDR3 sequence reads: CASSGRGKNYGYTF. The CDR3, as DNA: TGTGCCAGCAGCGGACGGGGGAAGAACTATGGCTACACCTTC.

The CDR3 loop reads CASSPSPGGSQETQYF. CDR3 bases: TGTGCCAGCAGCCCGAGCCCGGGCGGCTCACAAGAGACCCAGTACTTC. This chain uses TRBV7-3 with TRBJ2-5; D ambiguous. Trimming stripped 5 bases from V and 2 bases from J, with 18 bases between. Per the germline V gene, CDR1 is SGHTA and CDR2 is FQGTGA. The length of the CDR3 is 16 residues.

The table lists this clone with a count of one. The J gene is TRBJ2-6, the V gene TRBV5-1, with 10 bases aligning to TRBD1. Germline assignment: CDR1 SGHRS and CDR2 YFSETQ. This CDR3 contains 17 residues. V trimming: 7 bases; J trimming: 2 bases; junction bases outside the gene matches: 9. Here the CDR3 DNA reads TGCGCCAGCTTTACGGGACAGGGGACAACTGGGGCCAACGTCCTGACTTTC. Translation gives CASFTGQGTTGANVLTF.

The V and J genes are TRBV7-2 and TRBJ2-7; D not resolved. V dropped 5 bases and J dropped 5 bases, with 13 bases sitting between them. The V gene's germline CDR1 is SGHTA and CDR2 FQGNSA. The CDR3 covers 13 residues. CDR3 sequence reads: CASSPYISDEQYF. CDR3 bases: TGTGCCAGCAGCCCCTACATCTCGGACGAGCAGTACTTC.

V and J are TRBV28 and TRBJ1-5; maybe TRBD1 (5 bases). V lost 7 bases and J 3 bases, leaving 16 bases between the germline ends. The germline CDR1 and CDR2 sequences are MDHEN and SYDVKM. This CDR3 is built from 15 residues. Here the CDR3 reads CASTPGGAFNQPQHF. The CDR3 DNA is TGTGCCAGCACCCCCGGAGGGGCGTTCAATCAGCCCCAGCATTTT. Full variable domain (remainder filled in from reference TRBV28 and TRBJ1-5): DVKVTQSSRYLVKRTGEKVFLECVQDMDHENMFWYRQDPGLGLRLIYFSYDVKMKEKGDIPEGYSVSREKKERFSLILESASTNQTSMYLCASTPGGAFNQPQHFGDGTRLSIL.

This clone has just a few counts. The CDR3 DNA reads TGTGCCAGCAGTTTTAGGAAGGACACCTACGAGCAGTACTTC. This gives the protein CASSFRKDTYEQYF. The chain couples TRBV28 to TRBJ2-7, with D perhaps matching TRBD1 (5 bases). Germline-derived CDR1 and CDR2 are MDHEN and SYDVKM. There are 14 residues in the CDR3. Trimming stripped 3 bases from V and 2 bases from J, with 11 bases between.

Comment on this clone: The junction departs from germline at one end; a sequencing error may be responsible. The chain is built from TRBV15 and TRBJ1-3, with TRBD1 identical over 10 bases. This CDR3 contains 18 residues. Germline V gives CDR1 LNHNV, CDR2 YYDKDF (reference sequence). Here the CDR3 DNA reads TGTGCCACCAGCGGAGACAGGGGGCGATCCTACTCTGGAAACACCATATATTTT. Protein sequence: CATSGDRGRSYSGNTIYF.

V usage is TRBV2 and J usage is TRBJ2-1, with 7 nucleotides matching TRBD1. CDR3 length equals 14 residues. V shed 7 bases, J shed 6 bases, and the junction held 9 bases outside the gene matches. Per the germline V gene, CDR1 is SNHLY and CDR2 is FYNNEI. CDR3 sequence: CASTDRAGGNEQFF. CDR3 in DNA: TGTGCCAGCACTGACAGGGCAGGCGGCAATGAGCAGTTCTTC.

V and J are TRBV9 and TRBJ2-7, with TRBD1 matching over 9 bases. V was clipped by 0 bases and J by 5 bases; unmatched bases: 9. The V gene's germline CDR1 is SGDLS and CDR2 YYNGEE. The CDR3 totals 16 residues. The CDR3 spells CASSVALRDRAHEQYF. DNA of the CDR3: TGTGCCAGCAGCGTAGCGTTAAGGGACAGGGCGCACGAGCAGTACTTC.

V and J are TRBV11-2 and TRBJ1-1; D call uncertain. Trimming left V 2 bases short and J 5 bases short, with 12 bases between. Germline V gene sequence: CDR1 SGHAT, CDR2 FQNNGV. This CDR3 contains 14 residues. In DNA, the CDR3 is TGTGCCAGCAGCTTAAGACGGGCGAGAACTGAAGCTTTCTTT. Its protein is CASSLRRARTEAFF.